The rows below give T cell receptor beta chains drawn from one sample of a study of cytomegalovirus exposure and HLA in healthy donors. Clones were read by immunoSEQ multiplex PCR, and TCRdb kept only the in-frame ones, dropping some. The sample has some 170,000 clones, roughly 87% seen once; the top ten hold around 0.93%. Sequencing used PBMCs. The origin of the receptors is a woman aged 25 to 45 in good health and CMV-seronegative. The CDR3 runs from the conserved cysteine through the conserved F or W. Each record gives: CDR3 DNA, CDR3 protein, D gene, clone size, J gene, V gene, CDR3 length. The D gene is left open where the match is weak. Clone size, where shown, is once, few, many, or a class for clones that have expanded.

CDR3 DNA: TGTGCCATCAGTGCTCCTAGCGGGGACTTCTACGAGCAGTACTTC; CDR3 protein: CAISAPSGDFYEQYF; D gene: TRBD2; clone size: .; J gene: TRBJ2-7; V gene: TRBV10-3; CDR3 length: 15
CDR3 DNA: TGCGCCAGCAGCGCCCGGGACAGGGGGCATGAAAGCTATGGCTACACCTTC; CDR3 protein: CASSARDRGHESYGYTF; D gene: TRBD1; clone size: .; J gene: TRBJ1-2; V gene: TRBV5-1; CDR3 length: 17
CDR3 DNA: TGTGCCAGCTCACCACGGACAGGGGGCAATCAGCCCCAGCATTTT; CDR3 protein: CASSPRTGGNQPQHF; D gene: TRBD1; clone size: .; J gene: TRBJ1-5; V gene: TRBV18; CDR3 length: 15
CDR3 DNA: TGTGCCAGTAGTGCGGGACAGGGGATTGGGACTGAAGCTTTCTTT; CDR3 protein: CASSAGQGIGTEAFF; D gene: TRBD1; clone size: .; J gene: TRBJ1-1; V gene: TRBV19; CDR3 length: 15
CDR3 DNA: TGTGCCAGCAGCCGAGGGACAGACCTCTATGGCTACACCTTC; CDR3 protein: CASSRGTDLYGYTF; D gene: TRBD1; clone size: .; J gene: TRBJ1-2; V gene: TRBV4-2; CDR3 length: 14
CDR3 DNA: TGTGCCAGCAGCACGGGACTAGCAACCGGGGCCCAGTACTTC; CDR3 protein: CASSTGLATGAQYF; D gene: TRBD2; clone size: .; J gene: TRBJ2-5; V gene: TRBV2; CDR3 length: 14
CDR3 DNA: TGTGCCAGCAGTGATCAGGGAAGAACTGAAGCTTTCTTT; CDR3 protein: CASSDQGRTEAFF; D gene: .; clone size: once; J gene: TRBJ1-1; V gene: TRBV2; CDR3 length: 13
CDR3 DNA: TGTGCCAGCAGCCTTCTACAGGGTTTGAAGCCAGATACGCAGTATTTT; CDR3 protein: CASSLLQGLKPDTQYF; D gene: .; clone size: .; J gene: TRBJ2-3; V gene: TRBV6-8; CDR3 length: 16
CDR3 DNA: TGTGCCAGCAGTTATTCCAGGGGCAATCAGCCCCAGCATTTT; CDR3 protein: CASSYSRGNQPQHF; D gene: .; clone size: .; J gene: TRBJ1-5; V gene: TRBV6-5; CDR3 length: 14
CDR3 DNA: TGTGCCAGCTCACAAACACCGGGACAGGGGGCCTACGAGCAGTACTTC; CDR3 protein: CASSQTPGQGAYEQYF; D gene: TRBD1; clone size: .; J gene: TRBJ2-7; V gene: TRBV18; CDR3 length: 16
CDR3 DNA: TGTGCCAGCAGCTTACTGGGGAGCTCCTACGAGCAGTACTTC; CDR3 protein: CASSLLGSSYEQYF; D gene: .; clone size: .; J gene: TRBJ2-7; V gene: TRBV7-8; CDR3 length: 14
CDR3 DNA: TGTGCCAGCAGTTTCGAGAGGGCGATCGGGGAGCTGTTTTTT; CDR3 protein: CASSFERAIGELFF; D gene: .; clone size: .; J gene: TRBJ2-2; V gene: TRBV27; CDR3 length: 14
CDR3 DNA: TGTGCCAGCAGTGCCTTGGGACAGGGGATCGGGGAGACCCAGTACTTC; CDR3 protein: CASSALGQGIGETQYF; D gene: TRBD1; clone size: .; J gene: TRBJ2-5; V gene: TRBV2; CDR3 length: 16
CDR3 DNA: TGTGCCAGCAGTTTGGAAGCGGGAGGGTCTTACGAGCAGTACTTC; CDR3 protein: CASSLEAGGSYEQYF; D gene: TRBD2; clone size: .; J gene: TRBJ2-7; V gene: TRBV28; CDR3 length: 15
CDR3 DNA: TGTGCCAGCAGCTCGAGACTAGCTAGCACAGATACGCAGTATTTT; CDR3 protein: CASSSRLASTDTQYF; D gene: TRBD2; clone size: once; J gene: TRBJ2-3; V gene: TRBV11-2; CDR3 length: 15
CDR3 DNA: TGTGCCAGCATGGCCCCGCCCCCTGAGCAGTTCTTC; CDR3 protein: CASMAPPPEQFF; D gene: .; clone size: .; J gene: TRBJ2-1; V gene: TRBV25-1; CDR3 length: 12
CDR3 DNA: TGTGCCAGCAGTGCCAGATCTGAAGCTTTCTTT; CDR3 protein: CASSARSEAFF; D gene: .; clone size: .; J gene: TRBJ1-1; V gene: TRBV6-1; CDR3 length: 11
CDR3 DNA: TGTGCCAGCAGCAACGATCGACGGGGAGGGGAGCTGTTTTTT; CDR3 protein: CASSNDRRGGELFF; D gene: .; clone size: .; J gene: TRBJ2-2; V gene: TRBV7-7; CDR3 length: 14
CDR3 DNA: TGTGCCAGCAGCTTCGGACAGACCTACAATGAGCAGTTCTTC; CDR3 protein: CASSFGQTYNEQFF; D gene: .; clone size: .; J gene: TRBJ2-1; V gene: TRBV11-3; CDR3 length: 14
CDR3 DNA: TGTGCCAGCAGTGCTTTCGACAGGGGAACCGGGGAGCTGTTTTTT; CDR3 protein: CASSAFDRGTGELFF; D gene: TRBD1; clone size: .; J gene: TRBJ2-2; V gene: TRBV25-1; CDR3 length: 15
CDR3 DNA: TGCGCCAGCGGCCCACGGACAGGCTTCTACGAGCAGTACTTC; CDR3 protein: CASGPRTGFYEQYF; D gene: TRBD1; clone size: .; J gene: TRBJ2-7; V gene: TRBV5-1; CDR3 length: 14
CDR3 DNA: TGTGCCAGCACCCCCGGCGGAGTGGTTGAGCAGTTCTTC; CDR3 protein: CASTPGGVVEQFF; D gene: .; clone size: .; J gene: TRBJ2-1; V gene: TRBV7-2; CDR3 length: 13
CDR3 DNA: TGTGCCAGCACGTCGAAGCAGGGGAATCTCGAGCAGTACTTC; CDR3 protein: CASTSKQGNLEQYF; D gene: .; clone size: .; J gene: TRBJ2-7; V gene: TRBV5-4; CDR3 length: 14
CDR3 DNA: TGTGCCAGCAGCTTAGCCCCCCACGGCTCCTACGAGCAGTACTTC; CDR3 protein: CASSLAPHGSYEQYF; D gene: .; clone size: .; J gene: TRBJ2-7; V gene: TRBV11-3; CDR3 length: 15
CDR3 DNA: TGTGCCAGCAGTTACCCGGGACAGGGCACTGAAGCTTTCTTT; CDR3 protein: CASSYPGQGTEAFF; D gene: TRBD1; clone size: .; J gene: TRBJ1-1; V gene: TRBV6-5; CDR3 length: 14
CDR3 DNA: TGTGCCAGCAGCTTGAGAAGCGGGGGGGCAGGGGAGCAGTACTTC; CDR3 protein: CASSLRSGGAGEQYF; D gene: TRBD2; clone size: .; J gene: TRBJ2-5; V gene: TRBV5-4; CDR3 length: 15